Sequencing of this TCR beta chain was carried out in a study of T cell responses to AZD1222 COVID-19 vaccine. Findings and limits, study-wide: Clonal diversity was possibly underestimated; the donors were predominantly white British and more often female. Spike-specific TCR breadth and depth went up after people got two AZD1222 doses. Regions 160-218 and 743-854 held dominance among vaccine-associated CD4 TCRs, which spanned spike.

Profiling relied on immunoSEQ multiplex PCR, and the TCRdb table lists in-frame clones only, not all of them. This sample carries just under 150,000 clones, roughly nine tenths of them seen once, and the ten largest clones take around 1.7%. Germline assignment: CDR1 MDHEN and CDR2 SYDVKM. The CDR3 runs 16 residues. The ends were cut back, 1 base at V and 5 bases at J, with 12 bases in the middle. Regarding this clone: Its antigen is not known.

The receptor was derived from an adult who received the AZD1222 COVID-19 vaccine. The V gene is TRBV28, the J gene TRBJ1-6; TRBD1 is a possible D gene (6 bases). The sample was peripheral blood, taken 28 days after the second AZD1222 dose. CDR3 amino acids: CASSLSTGWHNSPLHF. The CDR3 region has the DNA TGTGCCAGCAGTTTATCTACAGGGTGGCATAATTCACCCCTCCACTTT.